Sequencing of this T cell receptor (beta chain) was carried out in a study of shared clonotypes between healthy human individuals. Data came from immunoSEQ multiplex PCR; TCRdb stores just in-frame clones and leaves some out. There are about 510,000 clones in the sample; over 60% occur only once, and roughly an eighth lies in the top ten. This receptor was identified in a woman between 40 and 55 years old in good health. Some clones in this sample may be carry-over from other donors' samples. The material sequenced was PBMCs.

The CDR3 loop is CASNQLAGGPGGEQFF. The CDR3 DNA reads as TGTGCCAGCAACCAGCTAGCGGGAGGGCCGGGTGGTGAGCAGTTCTTC. The chain has TRBV5-6 and TRBJ2-1; 12 nucleotides match TRBD2. CDR1 and CDR2 (germline): SGHDT, YYEEEE. This CDR3 has 16 amino acids. V shed 6 bases and J 9 bases; nucleotides not matched to a gene: 13.